These 30 T cell receptor beta chains came from one sample sequenced in a study of T cell repertoires in cytomegalovirus infection (dated by TCRdb to about 2019). TCRdb records Illumina HiSeq 1500 as the sequencer. TCRdb's own reprocessing of the public reads used fastp at Q25 and MiXCR and kept productive beta chains. When rows share a CDR3 protein, they turn into one entry using the most common DNA and genes. The sample table contains under 850,000 distinct CDR3 sequences; only one count was recorded for roughly a third of them. The ten top clones hold approximately 18% of the sample. These receptors lack a known antigen. What this sample's treatment or condition label stands for: in vitro stimulation with specific CMV peptide epitopes to enrich CMV-specific T cells. The sequences come from cultured PBMCs, collected from culture after CMV antigen stimulation. The receptor source for this set is a human donor in good health (CMV status not recorded). Some clones in this sample may be carry-over from other donors' samples.

The chain combines TRBV19 with TRBJ1-2, with 8 bases aligning to TRBD1. Germline lookup yields CDR1 LNHDA and CDR2 SQIVND (reference sequence). V was clipped by 3 bases and J by 5 bases; unmatched bases: 5. The CDR3 extends over 14 amino acids. In nucleotides, the CDR3 is TGTGCCAGTAGTATGGGACAGGTTGGATATGGCTACACCTTC. It yields the protein CASSMGQVGYGYTF.

The chain recombines TRBV28 with TRBJ2-7; perhaps TRBD2 as D (7 bases). CDR1 is MDHEN and CDR2 is SYDVKM in the germline V gene. The CDR3 has 12 residues. V was clipped by 11 bases and J by 0 bases, with 11 bases between them. The CDR3 nucleotides read TGTGCCGGGGGGGCCACCTCCTACGAGCAGTACTTC. This translates into CAGGATSYEQYF. Full variable domain (rest looked up from reference TRBV28 and TRBJ2-7): DVKVTQSSRYLVKRTGEKVFLECVQDMDHENMFWYRQDPGLGLRLIYFSYDVKMKEKGDIPEGYSVSREKKERFSLILESASTNQTSMYLCAGGATSYEQYFGPGTRLTVT.

This clonotype was detected a few times. The V and J genes are TRBV4-1 and TRBJ2-7; D remains ambiguous. This CDR3 contains 15 residues. Deletions cut 0 bases from V and 4 bases from J, with 13 bases between. The germline V gene has CDR1 MGHRA and CDR2 YSYEKL. DNA for the CDR3: TGCGCCAGCAGCCAAGACCCAGGTCCCGGGTACGAGCAGTACTTC. Translating it yields CASSQDPGPGYEQYF.

This clonotype was detected ten times or more. The J gene is TRBJ1-5, the V gene TRBV7-6; no clear D gene. Germline assignment: CDR1 SGHVS and CDR2 FNYEAQ. V lost 5 bases and J lost 8, with 13 bases in between. The CDR3 is made up of 13 amino acids. The CDR3 region is CASSPTNAEPQHF. CDR3 coding DNA: TGTGCCAGCAGCCCGACCAACGCGGAGCCCCAGCATTTT.

This clonotype was seen many times. This chain connects TRBV7-2 to TRBJ2-2; possible D gene TRBD1, 5 bases. The CDR3 has 15 residues. Germline loops: CDR1 SGHTA, CDR2 FQGNSA. Trimming cost V 2 bases and J 3 bases, with 10 bases left between them. The chain's CDR3 is CASSLRQGDTGELFF. The CDR3 DNA follows: TGTGCCAGCAGCTTACGGCAGGGCGACACCGGGGAGCTGTTTTTT.

Only a few counts were recorded for this clonotype. The chain uses TRBV2 and TRBJ1-6; TRBD1 matches 10 bases. The CDR3 sequence is 15 residues long. Germline V gives CDR1 SNHLY, CDR2 FYNNEI. V shed 6 bases and J 6 bases; nucleotides not matched to a gene: 5. CDR3 sequence reads: CASRGTGVGNSPLHF. The DNA for the CDR3 is TGTGCCAGCAGGGGGACAGGGGTCGGTAATTCACCCCTCCACTTT.

This clonotype was seen only a few times. The V and J genes are TRBV28 and TRBJ2-7, with 8 nucleotides matching TRBD1. Germline V lookup: CDR1 MDHEN, CDR2 SYDVKM. This CDR3 has 15 amino acids. V lost 6 bases and J lost 3; bases outside the gene matches: 10. CDR3: CASSPPGTGVYEQYF. As DNA, the CDR3 is TGTGCCAGCAGCCCCCCCGGGACAGGTGTCTACGAGCAGTACTTC.

The CDR3 loop reads CASSGIGQGGPYEQYF. CDR3 bases: TGTGCCAGCAGTGGAATAGGGCAGGGGGGGCCCTACGAGCAGTACTTC. The chain links TRBV6-1 to TRBJ2-7; perhaps D is TRBD1 or TRBD2 (7 bases each). V was clipped by 4 bases and J by 2 bases, with 18 bases between them. Germline V gene sequence: CDR1 MNHNS, CDR2 SASEGT. The CDR3 contains 16 residues.

This clonotype was seen many times. The rearrangement links TRBV7-2 to TRBJ2-1, with D maybe TRBD1 (6 bases). The CDR3 is made up of 15 amino acids. Deletions cut 5 bases from V and 4 bases from J, with 15 bases between. Germline CDR1 reads SGHTA; CDR2 reads FQGNSA. In DNA, the CDR3 is TGTGCCAGCAGCGCCTCCCAGACAGGTTACAATGAGCAGTTCTTC. This gives the protein CASSASQTGYNEQFF.

The V and J genes are TRBV2 and TRBJ1-5; D gene uncertain. CDR1 is SNHLY, CDR2 FYNNEI, per germline. This CDR3 has 15 residues. Trimming removed 3 bases from V and 6 bases from J, with 15 bases in between. CDR3 region: CASSEVRMAGQPQHF. In nucleotides, the CDR3 is TGTGCCAGCAGTGAGGTTCGGATGGCGGGTCAGCCCCAGCATTTT.

This clonotype was recorded a few times. This rearrangement joins TRBV7-2 to TRBJ1-6; 7 bases align to TRBD1. The V segment lost 3 bases and the J segment 3 bases; nucleotides outside the gene matches: 2. CDR1 and CDR2 (germline): SGHTA, FQGNSA. The CDR3 spans 15 residues. CDR3 sequence reads: CASSFRDSYNSPLHF. The CDR3 region has the DNA TGTGCCAGCAGCTTCCGGGACAGCTATAATTCACCCCTCCACTTT.

J is TRBJ1-2 and V is TRBV4-1; D perhaps matches TRBD1 (5 bases). The V gene's germline CDR1 is MGHRA and CDR2 YSYEKL. Deletions cut 1 base from V and 8 bases from J, with 29 bases between. This CDR3 has 19 residues. The CDR3 nucleotides are TGCGCCAGCAGCCAAGTCGATGGGACGGCAAGGGAAACACGTTTAGGCTACACCTTC. It specifies CASSQVDGTARETRLGYTF.

This clonotype was found once. The chain couples TRBV6-6 to TRBJ2-7, with D perhaps TRBD1 or TRBD2 (5 bases each). V shed 5 bases and J shed 5 bases, with 10 bases lying between them. Germline V gene lookup returns CDR1 MNHNY and CDR2 SVGAGI (reference sequence). This CDR3 comprises 12 residues. The CDR3 region is CASSVGTNEQYF. In nucleotides, the CDR3 is TGTGCCAGCAGTGTCGGGACGAACGAGCAGTACTTC.

This chain joins TRBV2 and TRBJ1-5, with D maybe TRBD1 (5 bases). The V gene's germline CDR1 is SNHLY and CDR2 FYNNEI. V lost 4 bases, J lost 6 bases, and 10 bases lay in between. CDR3 size: 13 residues. In DNA, the CDR3 is TGTGCCAGCAGTGTTTCACAGGTTCAGCCCCAGCATTTT. Protein product: CASSVSQVQPQHF.

This clonotype was found a few times. This chain uses TRBV6-1 with TRBJ2-5, with a weak D call TRBD1 (6 bases). The germline V gene has CDR1 MNHNS and CDR2 SASEGT. The CDR3 loop spans 13 amino acids. Trimming removed 8 bases at V and 0 bases at J, with 10 bases between. As DNA, the CDR3 is TGTGCCAGCCGACAGGCCGACCAAGAGACCCAGTACTTC. Amino acid sequence: CASRQADQETQYF.

The chain employs TRBV18 and TRBJ2-5, with D unclear. This CDR3 contains 13 residues. V shed 2 bases and J shed 5 bases, with 9 bases lying between them. The germline V gene encodes CDR1 KGHSH and CDR2 LQKENI. DNA of the CDR3: TGTGCCAGCTCACCAAGTTTAACCGAGACCCAGTACTTC. Amino acids: CASSPSLTETQYF.

The rearrangement uses TRBV6-1 and TRBJ1-1; 11 bases map to TRBD1. The trim removed 4 bases at V and 4 bases at J, leaving 5 bases unmatched. The germline CDR1 and CDR2 sequences are MNHNS and SASEGT. The CDR3 consists of 15 residues. The CDR3 sequence: CASSAPGQGGTEAFF. Here the CDR3 DNA reads TGTGCCAGCAGTGCCCCGGGACAGGGGGGCACTGAAGCTTTCTTT.

The CDR3 loop reads CASSQDRSAGGPFTDTQYF. The CDR3 DNA reads as TGTGCCAGCAGCCAAGACAGGTCAGCGGGGGGGCCCTTCACAGATACGCAGTATTTT. V and J are TRBV14 and TRBJ2-3; TRBD2 matches 10 bases. The V gene end was trimmed by 0 bases and the J gene end by 2 bases; junction bases not matched to a gene: 11. Germline CDR1 SGHDN, CDR2 FVKESK. The CDR3 is made up of 19 amino acids.

The gene calls are TRBV6-8 and TRBJ1-1; D might be TRBD1 (6 bases). Germline V gene sequence: CDR1 MNHGY, CDR2 SAAAGT. This CDR3 region has 14 residues. Deletions cut 2 bases from V and 4 bases from J, with 11 bases between. The CDR3 nucleotides are TGTGCCAGCAGTTACGCAACAGGGATCACTGAAGCTTTCTTT. Residues: CASSYATGITEAFF.

This clonotype was found a few times. The chain combines TRBV12-3 or TRBV12-4 with TRBJ2-3; TRBD2 aligns across 7 bases. The CDR3 contains 17 residues. V shed 4 bases and J 0 bases; nucleotides not matched to a gene: 10. The CDR3 here is CASSSSGRGSSTDTQYF. The CDR3 region has the DNA TGTGCCAGCAGTTCTTCTGGGAGGGGTTCTAGCACAGATACGCAGTATTTT.

This clonotype was seen many times. The CDR3: CASSFAGTSGKSSYNEQFF. As DNA, the CDR3 is TGTGCCAGCAGCTTCGCCGGGACTAGCGGGAAAAGCTCCTACAATGAGCAGTTCTTC. The chain employs TRBV7-6 and TRBJ2-1, with 13 bases identical to TRBD2. The V gene's germline CDR1 is SGHVS and CDR2 FNYEAQ. This CDR3 spans 19 amino acids. The V segment lost 3 bases and the J segment 0 bases; nucleotides outside the gene matches: 8.

V and J are TRBV5-4 and TRBJ2-3; D unresolved. The V end was cut by 5 bases, the J end by 0 bases, with 25 bases between. CDR3 length: 19 residues. Germline V CDR1 and CDR2: SGHNT, YYREEE (reference sequence). CDR3 DNA sequence: TGTGCCAGCAGTCGTCCCTCCTCTCCAGCCGATGTGAGCACAGATACGCAGTATTTT. Translation: CASSRPSSPADVSTDTQYF.

Of note for this clonotype: Germline is not matched at one junction end, which may reflect a read error. The chain recombines TRBV7-9 with TRBJ1-2; D gene uncertain. The CDR3 extends over 15 amino acids. Germline V CDR1 and CDR2: SEHNR, FQNEAQ (reference sequence). The CDR3 sequence: CASSLAGLANYGYTF. The CDR3 region has the DNA TGTGCCAGCAGCCTAGCAGGATTAGCTAACTATGGCTACACCTTC.

The chain is built from TRBV12-3 or TRBV12-4 and TRBJ1-5; TRBD1 might be the D (6 bases). This CDR3 is 15 amino acids long. V lost 5 bases and J 6 bases, leaving 17 bases between the germline ends. The CDR3 here is CASSTDSTHFQPQHF. The CDR3 nucleotides read TGTGCCAGCAGTACGGACAGTACTCATTTTCAGCCCCAGCATTTT.

About this clonotype: A junction boundary mismatches the germline segment, possibly from a read error. The rearrangement joins TRBV5-4 to TRBJ2-1; TRBD2 agrees at 10 bases. The CDR3 runs to 19 residues. Germline V gene data show CDR1 as SGHNT and CDR2 as YYREEE (reference sequence). The CDR3 nucleotides read TGTGCCAGCCGCTTGGAGTTGGCTAGCGGGGGTCTCTCCTACAATGAGCAGTTCTTC. Translating it yields CASRLELASGGLSYNEQFF.

This clonotype was observed at least ten times. This chain uses TRBV7-2 with TRBJ2-7; no reliable D call. The CDR3 is made up of 11 amino acids. V was clipped by 8 bases and J by 2 bases, with 7 bases between them. Germline-derived CDR1 and CDR2 are SGHTA and FQGNSA. CDR3 in amino acids: CASAKTYEQYF. The CDR3 coding sequence is TGTGCCAGCGCTAAGACCTACGAGCAGTACTTC.

The chain is built from TRBV5-5 and TRBJ2-3; the D is unclear. Trimming shortened V by 4 bases and J by 2 bases, and 11 bases separated the two germline ends. Germline CDR1 and CDR2: SGHKS and YYEKEE (reference sequence). The CDR3 is 14 residues long. The CDR3 DNA reads as TGTGCCAGCAGCCTCCTGTTATACACAGATACGCAGTATTTT. Its protein product is CASSLLLYTDTQYF.

The chain links TRBV6-1 to TRBJ1-5; D is unclear. This CDR3 contains 12 residues. V lost 10 bases and J lost 0, with 7 bases in between. Germline V gene lookup returns CDR1 MNHNS and CDR2 SASEGT. Here the CDR3 DNA reads TGTGCCATTCCCCATAGCAATCAGCCCCAGCATTTT. It specifies CAIPHSNQPQHF.

This clonotype was detected a few times. The chain carries TRBV27 and TRBJ2-6; no firm D call. V gave up 6 bases and J gave up 3 bases, with 15 bases separating them. This CDR3 has 16 amino acids. Germline lookup yields CDR1 MNHEY and CDR2 SMNVEV (reference sequence). The CDR3: CASRSRASNGANVLTF. The CDR3 DNA follows: TGTGCCAGCAGATCCCGGGCGTCGAATGGGGCCAACGTCCTGACTTTC.

This clonotype was observed at least ten times. The chain combines TRBV7-2 with TRBJ1-4; D is unclear. Germline V gene lookup returns CDR1 SGHTA and CDR2 FQGNSA. Trimming removed 6 bases from V and 3 bases from J, with 23 bases in between. The CDR3 totals 18 residues. CDR3 region: CASRRKGAEPESNEKLFF. In DNA form, the CDR3 reads TGTGCCAGCAGAAGAAAGGGTGCAGAGCCGGAATCTAATGAAAAACTGTTTTTT. Full variable domain (outside the CDR3, taken from reference TRBV7-2 and TRBJ1-4): GAGVSQSPSNKVTEKGKDVELRCDPISGHTALYWYRQSLGQGLEFLIYFQGNSAPDKSGLPSDRFSAERTGGSVSTLTIQRTQQEDSAVYLCASRRKGAEPESNEKLFFGSGTQLSVL.